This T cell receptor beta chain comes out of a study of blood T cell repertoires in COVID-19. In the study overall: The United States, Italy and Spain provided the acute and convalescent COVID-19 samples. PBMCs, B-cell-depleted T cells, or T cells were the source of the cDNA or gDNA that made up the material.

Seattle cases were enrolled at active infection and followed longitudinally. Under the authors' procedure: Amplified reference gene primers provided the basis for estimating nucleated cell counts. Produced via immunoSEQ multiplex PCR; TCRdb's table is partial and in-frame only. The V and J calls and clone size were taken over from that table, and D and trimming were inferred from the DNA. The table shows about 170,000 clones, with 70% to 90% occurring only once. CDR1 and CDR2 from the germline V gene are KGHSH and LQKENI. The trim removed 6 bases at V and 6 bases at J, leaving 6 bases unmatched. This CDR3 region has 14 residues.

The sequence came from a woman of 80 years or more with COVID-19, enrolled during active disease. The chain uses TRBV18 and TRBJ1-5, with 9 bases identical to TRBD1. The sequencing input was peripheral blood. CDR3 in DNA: TGTGCCAGCTCGCCGGGACAGGGTATTCAGCCCCAGCATTTT. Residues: CASSPGQGIQPQHF.